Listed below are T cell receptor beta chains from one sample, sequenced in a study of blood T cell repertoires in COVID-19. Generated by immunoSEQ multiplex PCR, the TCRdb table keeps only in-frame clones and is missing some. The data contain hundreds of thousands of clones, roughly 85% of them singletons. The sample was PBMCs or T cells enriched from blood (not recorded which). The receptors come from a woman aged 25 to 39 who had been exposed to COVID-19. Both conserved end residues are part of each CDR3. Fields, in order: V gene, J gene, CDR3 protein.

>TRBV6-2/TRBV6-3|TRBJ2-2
CASSYSKRTGGDTGELFF
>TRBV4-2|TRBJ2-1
CASSPWAGNQQFF
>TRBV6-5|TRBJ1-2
CASTLGRGYGYTF
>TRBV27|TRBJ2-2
CASRDRVGTGELFF
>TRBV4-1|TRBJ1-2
CASSNVAAAYGYTF
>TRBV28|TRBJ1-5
CASSHGQGNQPQHF
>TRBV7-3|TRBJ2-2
CASSSSNTGELFF
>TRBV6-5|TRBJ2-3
CASSFLISGGLYTQYF
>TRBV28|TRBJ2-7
CATLDSLGEQYF
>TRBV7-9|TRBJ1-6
CASSLSGGGSPLHF
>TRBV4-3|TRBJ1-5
CASSKEVTGVSGQPQHF
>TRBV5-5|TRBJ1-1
CASSPIGGTEAFF
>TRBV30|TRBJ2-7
CAWTSGRNEQYF
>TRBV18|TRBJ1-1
CASSPKNPTGMRRVNTEAFF
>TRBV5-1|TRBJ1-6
CASSQGQHNSPLHF
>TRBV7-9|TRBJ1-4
CASRASWDNGNEKLFF
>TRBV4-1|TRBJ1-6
CASSQEGRGLGSPLHF
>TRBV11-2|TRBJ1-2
CASSSVGAGGYTF
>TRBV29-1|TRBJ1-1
CSGGGRSNTEAFF
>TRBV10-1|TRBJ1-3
CASSRHRGTGNTIYF
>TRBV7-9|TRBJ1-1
CASSFRQGGSMNTEAFF
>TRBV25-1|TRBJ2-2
CASSDPQGKSTGELFF
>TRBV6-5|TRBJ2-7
CASSLDRGVYEQYF
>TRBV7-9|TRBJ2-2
CASSFGTGSGELFF
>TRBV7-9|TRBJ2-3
CASGFPLAGSTDTQYF
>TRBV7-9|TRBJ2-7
CASSSPTGISYEQYF
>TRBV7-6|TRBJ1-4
CASSLGTGGVNEKLFF
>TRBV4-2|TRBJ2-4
CASSQFRTSEENIQYF
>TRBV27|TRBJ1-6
CASSLWGSSNSPLHF
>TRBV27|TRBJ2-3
CASRWTSGVTDTQYF
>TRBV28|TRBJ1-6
CASSSTLGTGGFSNSPLHF
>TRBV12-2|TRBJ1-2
CASRFICEFGYTF
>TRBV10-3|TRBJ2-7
CAISGTESIYEQYF
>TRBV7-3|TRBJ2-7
CASSSYPPNAEQYF
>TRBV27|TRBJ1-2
CASSGDREHGSRYTF
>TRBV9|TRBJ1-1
CASSGAFGEGKTEAFF
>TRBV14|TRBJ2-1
CASSQERLGNEQFF
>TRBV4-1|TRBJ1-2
CASSQGTGDYGYTF
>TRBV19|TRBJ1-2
CASSRAGTVGRGYTF